This TCR beta chain was documented in a study of response to subunit inactivated influenza vaccine. Findings and limits, study-wide: It was the authors' suggestion that each seasonal influenza vaccination recruits few new T cells.

With respect to this clonotype: Its antigen is currently unknown.

This CDR3 region has 15 residues. Germline V gene lookup returns CDR1 MNHEY and CDR2 SMNVEV (reference sequence). V was trimmed by 0 bases and J by 7 bases, leaving 14 bases between them. One entry per CDR3 protein results from TCRdb running MiXCR on the RT-PCR reads. This sample has approximately 480,000 distinct CDR3 sequences, with roughly 9.8% found just once. The TCR originated in a man between 50 and 59 years old who received an inactivated influenza vaccine. The chain has TRBV27 and TRBJ2-3, with unresolved D. The sequencing used PBMCs from blood, collected roughly 45 days after vaccination. DNA for the CDR3: TGTGCCAGCAGTTTATCTTCGCAGGCCGGGTATACGCAGTATTTT. Translating gives CASSLSSQAGYTQYF.